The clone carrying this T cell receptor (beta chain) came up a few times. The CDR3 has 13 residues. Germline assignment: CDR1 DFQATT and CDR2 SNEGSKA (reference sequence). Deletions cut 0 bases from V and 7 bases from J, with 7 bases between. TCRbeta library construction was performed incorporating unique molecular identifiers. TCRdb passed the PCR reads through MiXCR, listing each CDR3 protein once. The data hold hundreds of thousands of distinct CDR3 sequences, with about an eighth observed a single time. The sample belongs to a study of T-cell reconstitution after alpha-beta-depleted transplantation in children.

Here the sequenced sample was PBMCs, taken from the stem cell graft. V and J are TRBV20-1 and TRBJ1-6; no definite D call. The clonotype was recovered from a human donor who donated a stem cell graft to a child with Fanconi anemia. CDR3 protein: CSARDGLNSPLHF. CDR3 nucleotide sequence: TGCAGTGCTAGAGATGGGTTGAATTCACCCCTCCACTTT.